Listed here are 21 T cell receptor beta chains from one sample, sequenced in a study of blood T cell repertoires in COVID-19. Data came from immunoSEQ multiplex PCR; TCRdb stores just in-frame clones and leaves some out. The table lists about 260,000 clones, 84% of them singletons. Sequencing input: peripheral blood. The source of these receptors is a man aged 55 to 70 with acute or convalescent COVID-19.

This chain links TRBV27 with TRBJ2-1, with TRBD1 as a possible D gene (7 bases). Germline CDR1 reads MNHEY; CDR2 reads SMNVEV (reference sequence). Trimming took 5 bases from V and 0 from J, leaving 23 bases between them. The CDR3 contains 19 residues. CDR3 sequence (DNA): TGTGCCAGCAGTGCGCTACAGGGGACTTCCGTGAGCTCCTACAATGAGCAGTTCTTC. This sequence encodes CASSALQGTSVSSYNEQFF.

The chain couples TRBV3-1 (or the pseudogene TRBV3-2) to TRBJ2-5, with a possible D match to TRBD1 (5 bases). The CDR3 consists of 13 residues. Looked up from germline, CDR1 is LGHDT and CDR2 is YNNKEL (reference sequence). Trimming cost V 1 base and J 7 bases, with 10 bases left between them. The CDR3 sequence is CASSQGGDGTQYF. The CDR3 DNA follows: TGTGCCAGCAGCCAAGGGGGCGATGGGACCCAGTACTTC.

The chain couples TRBV7-8 to TRBJ2-7; D unresolved. The CDR3 runs to 14 residues. V lost 4 bases and J 0 bases, leaving 10 bases between the germline ends. Germline assignment: CDR1 SGHVS and CDR2 FQNEAQ. The DNA for the CDR3 is TGTGCCAGCAGCTGGTTTAGGAGCTCCTACGAGCAGTACTTC. Translation: CASSWFRSSYEQYF.

This chain connects TRBV19 to TRBJ2-2; TRBD1 aligns across 7 bases. The J segment lost 5 bases and the V segment lost 3 bases, leaving 0 bases of the junction unmatched. Germline CDR1 reads LNHDA; CDR2 reads SQIVND (reference sequence). This CDR3 contains 13 residues. The CDR3 DNA reads TGTGCCAGTAGTATGACAGGGACCGGGGAGCTGTTTTTT. Its translation: CASSMTGTGELFF.

The genes are TRBV18 and TRBJ2-3, with 7 bases fitting TRBD1. V trimming: 2 bases; J trimming: 0 bases; junction bases outside the gene matches: 2. Germline CDR1 is KGHSH and CDR2 is LQKENI. The CDR3 loop spans 15 amino acids. As DNA, the CDR3 is TGTGCCAGCTCACCAGGACAGGAGAGCACAGATACGCAGTATTTT. Residues: CASSPGQESTDTQYF. Filled out from reference TRBV18 and TRBJ2-3, the complete variable domain reads NAGVMQNPRHLVRRRGQEARLRCSPMKGHSHVYWYRQLPEEGLKFMVYLQKENIIDESGMPKERFSAEFPKEGPSILRIQQVVRGDSAAYFCASSPGQESTDTQYFGPGTRLTVL.

The rearrangement uses TRBV11-2 and TRBJ1-1, with D possibly TRBD1 on 6 matching bases. The germline V gene has CDR1 SGHAT and CDR2 FQNNGV. V lost 4 bases and J lost 5, with 20 bases in between. There are 16 residues in the CDR3. The chain's CDR3 is CASSSTQDRRRTEAFF. CDR3 nucleotides: TGTGCCAGCAGCTCCACCCAGGACAGACGTCGAACTGAAGCTTTCTTT.

The chain carries TRBV3-1 (or the pseudogene TRBV3-2) and TRBJ2-4, with TRBD1 as a possible D gene (5 bases). Trimming shortened V by 6 bases and J by 0 bases, and 6 bases separated the two germline ends. This CDR3 has 13 residues. Germline lookup yields CDR1 LGHDT and CDR2 YNNKEL (reference sequence). CDR3 region: CASRGLAKNIQYF. In nucleotides, the CDR3 is TGTGCCAGCAGGGGGCTAGCCAAAAACATTCAGTACTTC.

The V and J genes are TRBV5-1 and TRBJ1-2; D possibly corresponds to TRBD1 (6 bases). In germline, CDR1 is SGHRS, CDR2 YFSETQ. The CDR3 length is 13 residues. With 2 bases removed from V and 7 bases from J, the gap between germline ends came to 12 bases. CDR3 sequence: CASSLAGASGYTF. DNA for the CDR3: TGCGCCAGCAGCTTAGCAGGGGCGAGTGGCTACACCTTC.

The table lists this clone with a count of one. The rearrangement uses TRBV6-5 and TRBJ2-7; unclear D gene. This CDR3 spans 13 amino acids. Germline V gene data show CDR1 as MNHEY and CDR2 as SVGAGI. The ends were cut back, 0 bases at V and 1 base at J, with 4 bases in the middle. The chain's CDR3 is CASSYSRSYEQYF. Here the CDR3 DNA reads TGTGCCAGCAGTTACTCGCGATCCTACGAGCAGTACTTC.

The sample holds a few counts of this clone. The chain recombines TRBV7-9 with TRBJ2-1; maybe TRBD1 (6 bases). The CDR3 has 13 residues. Per the germline V gene, CDR1 is SEHNR and CDR2 is FQNEAQ (reference sequence). The V gene lost 5 bases and the J gene lost 8 bases, with 13 bases spanning the gap. The CDR3 spells CASSGRTVDEQFF. CDR3 sequence (DNA): TGTGCCAGCAGCGGACGGACAGTGGATGAGCAGTTCTTC. Full variable domain (rest looked up from reference TRBV7-9 and TRBJ2-1): DTGVSQNPRHKITKRGQNVTFRCDPISEHNRLYWYRQTLGQGPEFLTYFQNEAQLEKSRLLSDRFSAERPKGSFSTLEIQRTEQGDSAMYLCASSGRTVDEQFFGPGTRLTVL.

The chain links TRBV15 to TRBJ2-7, with a tentative D call TRBD1 (6 bases). Germline V gene data show CDR1 as LNHNV and CDR2 as YYDKDF (reference sequence). V gave up 1 base and J gave up 2 bases, with 9 bases separating them. This CDR3 is built from 14 residues. DNA for the CDR3: TGTGCCACCAGCAGAGCCCGGACAGCCTACGAGCAGTACTTC. Its protein product is CATSRARTAYEQYF.

The chain joins TRBV2 to TRBJ1-1, with TRBD1 identical over 7 bases. The CDR3 extends over 14 amino acids. J was trimmed by 4 bases and V by 5 bases; bases with no gene match: 7. CDR1 and CDR2 (germline): SNHLY, FYNNEI. The CDR3 region has the DNA TGTGCCAGCAGTCTCCAGGGGGTGCTCACTGAAGCTTTCTTT. As protein: CASSLQGVLTEAFF.

The chain recombines TRBV11-2 with TRBJ2-7; the match to TRBD1 covers 7 bases. CDR1 SGHAT and CDR2 FQNNGV come from the germline V gene. V shed 2 bases, J shed 2 bases, and the junction held 6 bases outside the gene matches. The CDR3 consists of 15 residues. Here the CDR3 DNA reads TGTGCCAGCAGCTTACTTGCAGGGGGAACCTACGAGCAGTACTTC. This codes for CASSLLAGGTYEQYF.

CDR3 in DNA: TGTGCCAGTAGTATAGCAGTGAGGACTGAAGCTTTCTTT. This gives the protein CASSIAVRTEAFF. The chain carries TRBV19 and TRBJ1-1; no clear D. Trimming shortened V by 1 base and J by 5 bases, and 8 bases separated the two germline ends. The CDR3 loop spans 13 amino acids. Per the germline V gene, CDR1 is LNHDA and CDR2 is SQIVND (reference sequence).

The V and J genes are TRBV3-1 (or the pseudogene TRBV3-2) and TRBJ1-3; 9 nucleotides agree with TRBD1. Germline lookup yields CDR1 LGHDT and CDR2 YNNKEL (reference sequence). There are 16 residues in the CDR3. V gave up 4 bases and J gave up 2 bases; unmatched junction bases: 6. CDR3: CASSPGTGPPGNTIYF. The CDR3 DNA sequence: TGTGCCAGCAGCCCCGGGACAGGGCCCCCTGGAAACACCATATATTTT.

This sequence joins TRBV20-1 and TRBJ2-1, with D unclear. CDR3 size: 14 residues. The germline V gene has CDR1 DFQATT and CDR2 SNEGSKA (reference sequence). Trimming removed 3 bases from V and 0 bases from J, with 9 bases in between. CDR3 residues: CSASSSVSYNEQFF. The CDR3 nucleotides read TGCAGTGCTAGTTCGTCGGTCTCCTACAATGAGCAGTTCTTC.

The genes are TRBV30 and TRBJ2-5; D might be TRBD1 (6 bases). CDR3 size: 15 residues. Germline V gene data show CDR1 as GTSNPN and CDR2 as SVGIG (reference sequence). V was pared by 2 bases and J by 4 bases, with 17 bases between. The chain's CDR3 is CAWSRYRAKGETQYF. Here the CDR3 DNA reads TGTGCCTGGAGTCGTTACAGGGCAAAGGGAGAGACCCAGTACTTC.

The chain employs TRBV3-1 (or the pseudogene TRBV3-2) and TRBJ1-5; 7 bases are a match to TRBD1. The CDR3 covers 15 residues. Trimming removed 4 bases from V and 6 bases from J; junction bases left unmatched: 9. Germline V gene data show CDR1 as LGHDT and CDR2 as YNNKEL (reference sequence). The CDR3 DNA follows: TGTGCCAGCAGCCTCCAGGGGGTAGTGGGTCAGCCCCAGCATTTT. Its protein is CASSLQGVVGQPQHF.

In regard to this clone: Other DNA sequences of this sample code for an identical CDR3. J is TRBJ1-1 and V is TRBV19; 8 nucleotides match TRBD1. Germline loops: CDR1 LNHDA, CDR2 SQIVND (reference sequence). The CDR3 has 14 amino acids. With 4 bases clipped from V and 0 bases from J, the junction kept 1 base outside the gene matches. The CDR3 loop is CASSRTGMNTEAFF. The CDR3 nucleotides read TGTGCCAGTAGTAGGACAGGGATGAACACTGAAGCTTTCTTT.

In DNA form, the CDR3 reads TGTGCCACCAGTGGACAGAGCAATCAGCCCCAGCATTTT. Amino acid sequence: CATSGQSNQPQHF. The gene calls are TRBV15 and TRBJ1-5; D perhaps matches TRBD1 (6 bases). Trimming left V 6 bases short and J 1 base short, with 7 bases between. The CDR3 is 13 residues long. Germline loops: CDR1 LNHNV, CDR2 YYDKDF (reference sequence).

The gene calls are TRBV18 and TRBJ1-2; D is ambiguous. V was cut by 3 bases and J by 2 bases, with 10 bases left in between. The CDR3 runs to 14 residues. The V gene's germline CDR1 is KGHSH and CDR2 LQKENI. The CDR3 is CASSPSQINYGYTF. DNA for the CDR3: TGTGCCAGCTCACCCTCACAGATCAACTATGGCTACACCTTC. Combining the CDR3 with reference TRBV18 and TRBJ1-2 gives the whole variable domain NAGVMQNPRHLVRRRGQEARLRCSPMKGHSHVYWYRQLPEEGLKFMVYLQKENIIDESGMPKERFSAEFPKEGPSILRIQQVVRGDSAAYFCASSPSQINYGYTFGSGTRLTVV.